This T cell receptor beta chain was obtained from a study of blood T cell repertoires in COVID-19. Across the study: COVID-19 samples, acute and convalescent, were from the United States, Italy and Spain. PBMCs, B-cell-depleted T cells, or T cells provided the cDNA or gDNA that made up the material.

Seattle patient enrollment occurred during active infection, with longitudinal follow-up thereafter. With 3 bases removed from V and 1 base from J, the gap between germline ends came to 11 bases. This CDR3 contains 14 residues. The V gene's germline CDR1 is SGHRS and CDR2 YFSETQ. In the source study's methods: From reference gene primer amplification, estimates of nucleated cell counts were derived. Measured with immunoSEQ multiplex PCR; TCRdb has only the in-frame clones, and not every one. V, J and clone size derive from that table, while D and trimming were established from the DNA sequence. The sample records fewer than 450,000 clones, about nine tenths being singletons.

This chain joins TRBV5-1 and TRBJ2-7; TRBD2 might be the D (5 bases). Sequencing used peripheral blood. The receptor was isolated from a woman in her 70s with COVID-19, enrolled during active disease. The CDR3 DNA reads as TGCGCCAGCAGCTCCCACGGGGTTTCCTACGAGCAGTACTTC. It translates to CASSSHGVSYEQYF.